Listed below are T cell receptor beta chains from one sample, sequenced in a study of shared clonotypes between healthy human individuals. Clones were read by immunoSEQ multiplex PCR, and TCRdb kept only the in-frame ones, dropping some. This repertoire shows about 1,800,000 clones, roughly 95% found once; its top ten account for around 1.2%. The sequenced sample was naive CD8+ T cells sorted from blood. The receptors were sampled from a man younger than 35 in good health. Both conserved end residues are part of each CDR3. A D gene is named only where the DNA matches it firmly. Rows may omit the clone size; those that give it use once, few, many or a size class.

clone_size: -; d_call: -; j_call: TRBJ2-6; v_call: TRBV28; cdr3_nt: TGTGCCAGCAGCCCTTGGGAGGACGTCCTGACTTTC; cdr3_aa: CASSPWEDVLTF
clone_size: -; d_call: -; j_call: TRBJ1-1; v_call: TRBV27; cdr3_nt: TGTGCCAGCACCCCAGTGGGGATGAACACTGAAGCTTTCTTT; cdr3_aa: CASTPVGMNTEAFF
clone_size: -; d_call: -; j_call: TRBJ2-7; v_call: TRBV5-4; cdr3_nt: TGTGCCAGCAGCTTAGGTGGAGAGGACTACGAGCAGTACTTC; cdr3_aa: CASSLGGEDYEQYF
clone_size: -; d_call: TRBD2; j_call: TRBJ2-5; v_call: TRBV4-1; cdr3_nt: TGCGCCAGCAGCCAAGACTACCCTAGCGGGAGGACGGAGACCCAGTACTTC; cdr3_aa: CASSQDYPSGRTETQYF
clone_size: -; d_call: -; j_call: TRBJ2-4; v_call: TRBV11-2; cdr3_nt: TGTGCCAGCAGCGCTGGGGGTAGGGGAAACATTCAGTACTTC; cdr3_aa: CASSAGGRGNIQYF
clone_size: -; d_call: -; j_call: TRBJ2-7; v_call: TRBV25-1; cdr3_nt: TGTGCCAGCAGCTGGGGGATCGAGCAGTACTTC; cdr3_aa: CASSWGIEQYF
clone_size: -; d_call: TRBD1; j_call: TRBJ2-3; v_call: TRBV7-9; cdr3_nt: TGTGCCAGCAGCTTAGTCCCGGGACAGGGGGTAAATACGCAGTATTTT; cdr3_aa: CASSLVPGQGVNTQYF
clone_size: -; d_call: -; j_call: TRBJ2-7; v_call: TRBV6-1; cdr3_nt: TGTGCCAGCAGTGAAGAGCCAGGGGGAGGTTACGAGCAGTACTTC; cdr3_aa: CASSEEPGGGYEQYF
clone_size: -; d_call: -; j_call: TRBJ2-2; v_call: TRBV11-2; cdr3_nt: TGTGCCAGCACCCCGGGACCCTACCGTGCCGGGGAGCTGTTTTTT; cdr3_aa: CASTPGPYRAGELFF
clone_size: -; d_call: -; j_call: TRBJ2-5; v_call: TRBV30; cdr3_nt: TGTGCCTGCCATCCAGACAATCGGGAGACCCAGTACTTC; cdr3_aa: CACHPDNRETQYF
clone_size: -; d_call: -; j_call: TRBJ2-3; v_call: TRBV5-1; cdr3_nt: TGCGCCAGCAGCGGGTTCGGCACAGATACGCAGTATTTT; cdr3_aa: CASSGFGTDTQYF
clone_size: -; d_call: TRBD1; j_call: TRBJ2-5; v_call: TRBV10-3; cdr3_nt: TGTGCCATCAGTGAGTCGACAGGGGGCAGGCAAGAGACCCAGTACTTC; cdr3_aa: CAISESTGGRQETQYF
clone_size: -; d_call: -; j_call: TRBJ1-2; v_call: TRBV6-5; cdr3_nt: TGTGCCAGCAGTTACGAGGGCAGGGGTGTCTATGGCTACACCTTC; cdr3_aa: CASSYEGRGVYGYTF
clone_size: -; d_call: -; j_call: TRBJ2-7; v_call: TRBV30; cdr3_nt: TGTGCCTGGAGTGTACTAGGCCCCTACGAGCAGTACTTC; cdr3_aa: CAWSVLGPYEQYF
clone_size: few; d_call: -; j_call: TRBJ2-1; v_call: TRBV30; cdr3_nt: TGTGCCTGGAGTGTACCCCCGGTCTCCTACAATGAGCAGTTCTTC; cdr3_aa: CAWSVPPVSYNEQFF
clone_size: -; d_call: TRBD2; j_call: TRBJ2-1; v_call: TRBV9; cdr3_nt: TGTGCCAGCACCGTAGGTGCGGGAGTGGGGAATGAGCAGTTCTTC; cdr3_aa: CASTVGAGVGNEQFF
clone_size: -; d_call: TRBD2; j_call: TRBJ2-1; v_call: TRBV28; cdr3_nt: TGTGCCAGCAGTTTAGCTAGCGGGGGGATCGCTCTATACAATGAGCAGTTCTTC; cdr3_aa: CASSLASGGIALYNEQFF
clone_size: -; d_call: TRBD2; j_call: TRBJ2-4; v_call: TRBV5-6; cdr3_nt: TGTGCCAGCAGCTCCGGACTAGCCAACATTCAGTACTTC; cdr3_aa: CASSSGLANIQYF
clone_size: -; d_call: -; j_call: TRBJ2-1; v_call: TRBV7-2; cdr3_nt: TGTGCCAGCAGCCTAACCAGCTCCTACAATGAGCAGTTCTTC; cdr3_aa: CASSLTSSYNEQFF
clone_size: once; d_call: -; j_call: TRBJ2-3; v_call: TRBV4-1; cdr3_nt: TGCGCCAGCAGCCAAGATCTTGTGGGGGGTGGGGATTTT; cdr3_aa: CASSQDLVGGGDF
clone_size: -; d_call: TRBD2; j_call: TRBJ2-1; v_call: TRBV7-6; cdr3_nt: TGTGCCAGCAGCTTAATCCCGCCGGGAGGGCTAAATGAGCAGTTCTTC; cdr3_aa: CASSLIPPGGLNEQFF
clone_size: -; d_call: -; j_call: TRBJ2-1; v_call: TRBV27; cdr3_nt: TGTGCCAGCAGTTCGGTCAGGGGGGGCCGGAGAAATGAGCAGTTCTTC; cdr3_aa: CASSSVRGGRRNEQFF
clone_size: -; d_call: TRBD1; j_call: TRBJ2-7; v_call: TRBV7-9; cdr3_nt: TGTGCCAGCAGCCCCCAACCGGGCAGGGGGCATCTGAGGGAGCAGTACTTC; cdr3_aa: CASSPQPGRGHLREQYF
clone_size: few; d_call: -; j_call: TRBJ1-6; v_call: TRBV9; cdr3_nt: TGTGCCAGCAGCGCAGGCGGGCTCTCGGCGTCACCCCTCCACTTT; cdr3_aa: CASSAGGLSASPLHF
clone_size: -; d_call: TRBD1; j_call: TRBJ2-7; v_call: TRBV6-6; cdr3_nt: TGTGCCAGCAGATCCCCGGGACAGGGGGCCTACGAGCAGTACTTC; cdr3_aa: CASRSPGQGAYEQYF
clone_size: -; d_call: TRBD1; j_call: TRBJ2-7; v_call: TRBV9; cdr3_nt: TGTGCCAGCAGCATGGGACAGGGGTACGAGCAGTACTTC; cdr3_aa: CASSMGQGYEQYF
clone_size: -; d_call: -; j_call: TRBJ1-1; v_call: TRBV7-3; cdr3_nt: TGTGCCAGCAGCTTAGGGACCAACACTGAAGCTTTCTTT; cdr3_aa: CASSLGTNTEAFF
clone_size: -; d_call: -; j_call: TRBJ1-5; v_call: TRBV7-2; cdr3_nt: TGTGCCAGCAGCTTAGTTACCGGTCCCGAGGGGGATCAGCCCCAGCATTTT; cdr3_aa: CASSLVTGPEGDQPQHF
clone_size: -; d_call: -; j_call: TRBJ2-2; v_call: TRBV14; cdr3_nt: TGTGCCAGCAGCCAAGTCATCGGCACCGGGGAGCTGTTTTTT; cdr3_aa: CASSQVIGTGELFF
clone_size: -; d_call: TRBD1; j_call: TRBJ2-7; v_call: TRBV11-2; cdr3_nt: TGTGCCAGCAGCTTAGACAATTCCGGGACAGGGAATGGCGAGCAGTACTTC; cdr3_aa: CASSLDNSGTGNGEQYF
clone_size: -; d_call: -; j_call: TRBJ2-7; v_call: TRBV29-1; cdr3_nt: TGCAGCGTTGAAGATCCCCTGGGCCGCTACGAGCAGTACTTC; cdr3_aa: CSVEDPLGRYEQYF
clone_size: -; d_call: TRBD2; j_call: TRBJ2-1; v_call: TRBV11-3; cdr3_nt: TGTGCCAGCAGCCCACGGACTAGCGGGAGGTACAATGAGCAGTTCTTC; cdr3_aa: CASSPRTSGRYNEQFF
clone_size: -; d_call: -; j_call: TRBJ2-7; v_call: TRBV6-5; cdr3_nt: TGTGCCAGCAGTTACGGTCAAGGAGCAGGGATCTACGAGCAGTACTTC; cdr3_aa: CASSYGQGAGIYEQYF
clone_size: -; d_call: TRBD1; j_call: TRBJ2-7; v_call: TRBV4-1; cdr3_nt: TGCGCCAGCAGCCAAGATTGGACAGGGGCTTTTGAGCAGTACTTC; cdr3_aa: CASSQDWTGAFEQYF
clone_size: -; d_call: TRBD1; j_call: TRBJ1-1; v_call: TRBV5-4; cdr3_nt: TGTGCCAGCAGCTCGACAGGGGCTGAAGCTTTCTTT; cdr3_aa: CASSSTGAEAFF
clone_size: -; d_call: -; j_call: TRBJ2-7; v_call: TRBV29-1; cdr3_nt: TGCAGCGTTGAAGATGGGACGGGGATGGAGCAGTACTTC; cdr3_aa: CSVEDGTGMEQYF
clone_size: -; d_call: -; j_call: TRBJ1-4; v_call: TRBV6-6; cdr3_nt: TGTGCCAGCAGTTACGTTTCGGGGACGAACGAAAAACTGTTTTTT; cdr3_aa: CASSYVSGTNEKLFF